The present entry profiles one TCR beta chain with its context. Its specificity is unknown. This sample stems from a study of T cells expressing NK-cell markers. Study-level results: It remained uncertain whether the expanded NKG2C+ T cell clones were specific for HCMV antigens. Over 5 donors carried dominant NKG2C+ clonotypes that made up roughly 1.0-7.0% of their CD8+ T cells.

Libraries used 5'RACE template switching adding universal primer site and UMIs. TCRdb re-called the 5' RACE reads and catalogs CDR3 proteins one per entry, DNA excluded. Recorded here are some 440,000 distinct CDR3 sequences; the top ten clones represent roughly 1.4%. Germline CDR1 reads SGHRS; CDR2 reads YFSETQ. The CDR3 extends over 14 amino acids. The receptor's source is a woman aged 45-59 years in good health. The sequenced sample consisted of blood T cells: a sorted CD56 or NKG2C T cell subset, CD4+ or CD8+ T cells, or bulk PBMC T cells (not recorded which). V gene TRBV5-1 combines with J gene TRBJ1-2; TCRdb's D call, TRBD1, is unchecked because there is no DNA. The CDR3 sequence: CASTLGTANRGYTF.